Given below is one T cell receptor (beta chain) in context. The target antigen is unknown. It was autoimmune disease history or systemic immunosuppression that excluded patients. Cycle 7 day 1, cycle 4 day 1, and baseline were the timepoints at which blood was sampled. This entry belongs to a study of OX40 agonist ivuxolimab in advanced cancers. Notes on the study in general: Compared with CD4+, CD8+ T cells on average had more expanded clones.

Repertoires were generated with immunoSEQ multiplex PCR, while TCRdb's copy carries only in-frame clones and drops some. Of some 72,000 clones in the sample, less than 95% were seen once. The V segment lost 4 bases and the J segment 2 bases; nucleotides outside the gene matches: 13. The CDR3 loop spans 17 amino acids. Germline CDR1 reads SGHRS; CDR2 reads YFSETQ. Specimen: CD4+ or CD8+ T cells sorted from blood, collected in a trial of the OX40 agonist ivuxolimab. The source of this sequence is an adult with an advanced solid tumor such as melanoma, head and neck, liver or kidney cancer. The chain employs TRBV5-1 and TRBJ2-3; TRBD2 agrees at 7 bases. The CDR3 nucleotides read TGCGCCAGCAGCCCCGGAGCGGGGCTCGCGATCACAGATACGCAGTATTTT. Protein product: CASSPGAGLAITDTQYF.